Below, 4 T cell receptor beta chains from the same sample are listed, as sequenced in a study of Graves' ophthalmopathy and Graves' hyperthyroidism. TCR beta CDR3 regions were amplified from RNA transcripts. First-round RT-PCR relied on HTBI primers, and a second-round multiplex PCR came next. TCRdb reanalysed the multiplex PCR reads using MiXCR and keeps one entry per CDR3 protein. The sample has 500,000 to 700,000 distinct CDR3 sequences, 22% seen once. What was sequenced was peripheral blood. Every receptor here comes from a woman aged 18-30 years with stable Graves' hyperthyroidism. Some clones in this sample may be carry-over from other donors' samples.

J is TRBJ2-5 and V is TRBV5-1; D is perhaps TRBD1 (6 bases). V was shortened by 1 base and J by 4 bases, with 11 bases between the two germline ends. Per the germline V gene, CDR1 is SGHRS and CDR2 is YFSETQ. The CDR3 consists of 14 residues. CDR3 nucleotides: TGCGCCAGCAGCTTGCAGGGGTGGGGAGAGACCCAGTACTTC. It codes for CASSLQGWGETQYF.

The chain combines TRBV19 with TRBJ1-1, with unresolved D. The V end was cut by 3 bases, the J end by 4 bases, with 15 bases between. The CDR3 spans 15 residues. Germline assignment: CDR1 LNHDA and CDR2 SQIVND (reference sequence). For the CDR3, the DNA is TGTGCCAGTAGTATTCAACCGTATACGGGCACTGAAGCTTTCTTT. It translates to CASSIQPYTGTEAFF.

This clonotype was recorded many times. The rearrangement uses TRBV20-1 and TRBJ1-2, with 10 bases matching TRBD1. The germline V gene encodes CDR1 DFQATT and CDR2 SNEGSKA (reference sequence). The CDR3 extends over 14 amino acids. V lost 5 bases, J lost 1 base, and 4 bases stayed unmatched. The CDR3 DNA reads TGCAGTGCTCACGGGACAGGGGATAACTATGGCTACACCTTC. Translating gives CSAHGTGDNYGYTF.

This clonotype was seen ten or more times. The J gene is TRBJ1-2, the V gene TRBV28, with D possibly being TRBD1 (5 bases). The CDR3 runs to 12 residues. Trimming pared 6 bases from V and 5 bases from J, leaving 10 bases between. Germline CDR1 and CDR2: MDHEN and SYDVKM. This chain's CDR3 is CASRVGPYGYTF. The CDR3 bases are TGTGCCAGCAGGGTGGGGCCTTATGGCTACACCTTC.